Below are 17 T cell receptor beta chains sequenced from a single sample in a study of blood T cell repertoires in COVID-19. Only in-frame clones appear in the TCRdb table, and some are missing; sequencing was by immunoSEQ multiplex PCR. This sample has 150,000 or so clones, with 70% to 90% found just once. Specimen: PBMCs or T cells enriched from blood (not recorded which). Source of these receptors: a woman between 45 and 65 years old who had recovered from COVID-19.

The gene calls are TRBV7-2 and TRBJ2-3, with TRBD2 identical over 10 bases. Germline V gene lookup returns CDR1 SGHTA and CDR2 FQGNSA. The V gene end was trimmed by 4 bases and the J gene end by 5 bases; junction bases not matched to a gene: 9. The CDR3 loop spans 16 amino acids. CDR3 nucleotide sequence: TGTGCCAGCAGCTCTAGAAGCGGGGGGGCCAGAGATACGCAGTATTTT. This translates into CASSSRSGGARDTQYF. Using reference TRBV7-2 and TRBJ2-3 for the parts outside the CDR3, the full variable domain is GAGVSQSPSNKVTEKGKDVELRCDPISGHTALYWYRQSLGQGLEFLIYFQGNSAPDKSGLPSDRFSAERTGGSVSTLTIQRTQQEDSAVYLCASSSRSGGARDTQYFGPGTRLTVL.

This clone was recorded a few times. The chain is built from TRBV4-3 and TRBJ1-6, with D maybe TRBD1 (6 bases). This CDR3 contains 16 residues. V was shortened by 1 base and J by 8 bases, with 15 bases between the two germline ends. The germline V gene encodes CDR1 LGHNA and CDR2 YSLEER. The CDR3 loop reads CASSQGVGRGDSPLHF. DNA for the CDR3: TGCGCCAGCAGCCAAGGAGTCGGCAGGGGAGATTCACCCCTCCACTTT.

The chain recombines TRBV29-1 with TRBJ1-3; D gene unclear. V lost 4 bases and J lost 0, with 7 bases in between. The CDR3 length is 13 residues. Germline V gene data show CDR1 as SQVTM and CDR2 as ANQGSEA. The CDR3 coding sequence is TGCAGCGTTGGAGGGTCCTCTGGAAACACCATATATTTT. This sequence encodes CSVGGSSGNTIYF.

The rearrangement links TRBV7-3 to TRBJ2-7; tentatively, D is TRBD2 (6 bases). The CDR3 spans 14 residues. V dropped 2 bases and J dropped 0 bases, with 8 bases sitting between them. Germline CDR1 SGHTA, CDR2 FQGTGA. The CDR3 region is CASSLAGSSYEQYF. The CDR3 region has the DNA TGTGCCAGCAGCTTAGCGGGGAGCTCCTACGAGCAGTACTTC.

The CDR3 DNA reads TGTGCCAGTAGTCCAGGAGGGGAGTGGGCCAAAAACATTCAGTACTTC. This codes for CASSPGGEWAKNIQYF. The chain combines TRBV19 with TRBJ2-4, with D possibly matching TRBD2 (6 bases). This CDR3 has 16 residues. CDR1 is LNHDA and CDR2 is SQIVND in the germline V gene (reference sequence). The V gene lost 5 bases and the J gene lost 1 base, with 15 bases spanning the gap.

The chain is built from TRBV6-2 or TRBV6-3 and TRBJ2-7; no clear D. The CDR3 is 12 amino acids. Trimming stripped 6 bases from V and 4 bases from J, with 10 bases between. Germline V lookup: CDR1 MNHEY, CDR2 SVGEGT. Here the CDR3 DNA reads TGTGCCAGCAGCCCTGACTGGTACGAGCAGTACTTC. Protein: CASSPDWYEQYF.

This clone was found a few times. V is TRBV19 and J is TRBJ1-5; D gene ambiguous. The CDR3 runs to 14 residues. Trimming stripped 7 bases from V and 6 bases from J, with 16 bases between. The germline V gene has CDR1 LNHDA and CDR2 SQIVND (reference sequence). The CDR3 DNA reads TGTGCCAGTAAGGCGAGGGAAGAGACTCAGCCCCAGCATTTT. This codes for CASKAREETQPQHF. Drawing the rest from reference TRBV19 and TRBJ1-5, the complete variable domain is DGGITQSPKYLFRKEGQNVTLSCEQNLNHDAMYWYRQDPGQGLRLIYYSQIVNDFQKGDIAEGYSVSREKKESFPLTVTSAQKNPTAFYLCASKAREETQPQHFGDGTRLSIL.

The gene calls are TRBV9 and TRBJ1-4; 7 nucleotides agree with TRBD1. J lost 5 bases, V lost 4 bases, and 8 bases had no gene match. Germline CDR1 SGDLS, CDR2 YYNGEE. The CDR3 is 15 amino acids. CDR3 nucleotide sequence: TGTGCCAGCAGCTCCAGAGGGACAGCAAATGAAAAACTGTTTTTT. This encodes CASSSRGTANEKLFF.

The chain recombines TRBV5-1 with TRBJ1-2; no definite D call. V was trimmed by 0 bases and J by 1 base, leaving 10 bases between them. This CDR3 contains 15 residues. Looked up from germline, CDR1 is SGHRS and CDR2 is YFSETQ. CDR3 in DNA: TGCGCCAGCAGCTTGGATGTCGGGGATAACTATGGCTACACCTTC. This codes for CASSLDVGDNYGYTF.

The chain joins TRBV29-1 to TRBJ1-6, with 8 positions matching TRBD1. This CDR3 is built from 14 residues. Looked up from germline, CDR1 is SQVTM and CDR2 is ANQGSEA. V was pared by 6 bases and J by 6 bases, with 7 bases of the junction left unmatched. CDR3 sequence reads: CSVSTGGRNSPLHF. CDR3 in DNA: TGCAGCGTGTCTACAGGGGGACGTAATTCACCCCTCCACTTT. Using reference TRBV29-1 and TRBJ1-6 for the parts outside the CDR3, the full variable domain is SAVISQKPSRDICQRGTSLTIQCQVDSQVTMMFWYRQQPGQSLTLIATANQGSEATYESGFVIDKFPISRPNLTFSTLTVSNMSPEDSSIYLCSVSTGGRNSPLHFGNGTRLTVT.

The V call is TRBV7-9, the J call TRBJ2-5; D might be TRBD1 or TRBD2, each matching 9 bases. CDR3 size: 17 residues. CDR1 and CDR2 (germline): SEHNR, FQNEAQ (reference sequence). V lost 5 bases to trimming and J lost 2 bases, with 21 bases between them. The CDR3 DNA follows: TGTGCCAGCAGCCTGGGACAGGGTGCGGGAGGGCAAGAGACCCAGTACTTC. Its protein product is CASSLGQGAGGQETQYF. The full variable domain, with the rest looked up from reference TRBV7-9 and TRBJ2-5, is DTGVSQNPRHKITKRGQNVTFRCDPISEHNRLYWYRQTLGQGPEFLTYFQNEAQLEKSRLLSDRFSAERPKGSFSTLEIQRTEQGDSAMYLCASSLGQGAGGQETQYFGPGTRLLVL.

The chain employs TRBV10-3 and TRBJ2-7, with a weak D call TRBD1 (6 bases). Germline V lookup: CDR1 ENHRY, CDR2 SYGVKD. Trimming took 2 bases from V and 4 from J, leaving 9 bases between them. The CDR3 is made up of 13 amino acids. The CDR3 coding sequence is TGTGCCATCAGTGAGGGACAGCTATACGAGCAGTACTTC. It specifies CAISEGQLYEQYF.

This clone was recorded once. In nucleotides, the CDR3 is TGTGCCAGCAGCTCAACTAGCGGAAATACGCAGTATTTT. As protein: CASSSTSGNTQYF. This rearrangement joins TRBV7-2 to TRBJ2-3; 8 nucleotides line up with TRBD2. Germline V gene sequence: CDR1 SGHTA, CDR2 FQGNSA. There are 13 residues in the CDR3. Trimming cost V 4 bases and J 7 bases; bases outside gene matches: 4.

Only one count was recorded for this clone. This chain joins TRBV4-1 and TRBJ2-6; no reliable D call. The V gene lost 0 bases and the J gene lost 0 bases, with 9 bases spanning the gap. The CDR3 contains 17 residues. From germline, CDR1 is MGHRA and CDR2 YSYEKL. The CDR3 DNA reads TGCGCCAGCAGCCAAGATCTAAGGAGCTCTGGGGCCAACGTCCTGACTTTC. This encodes CASSQDLRSSGANVLTF.

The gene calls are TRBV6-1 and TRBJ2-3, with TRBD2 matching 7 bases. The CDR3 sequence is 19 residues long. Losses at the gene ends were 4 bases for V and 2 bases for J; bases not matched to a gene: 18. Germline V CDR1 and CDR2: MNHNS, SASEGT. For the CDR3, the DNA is TGTGCCAGCAGTGTTCGTCCTCGGCGCGGGGGACTACACACAGATACGCAGTATTTT. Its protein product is CASSVRPRRGGLHTDTQYF.

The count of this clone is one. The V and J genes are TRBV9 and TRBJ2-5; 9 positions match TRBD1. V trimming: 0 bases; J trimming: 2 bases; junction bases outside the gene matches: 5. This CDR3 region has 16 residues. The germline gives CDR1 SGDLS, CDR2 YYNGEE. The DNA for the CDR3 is TGTGCCAGCAGCGTAGCTAGGGGACAGGGACAAGAGACCCAGTACTTC. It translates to CASSVARGQGQETQYF.

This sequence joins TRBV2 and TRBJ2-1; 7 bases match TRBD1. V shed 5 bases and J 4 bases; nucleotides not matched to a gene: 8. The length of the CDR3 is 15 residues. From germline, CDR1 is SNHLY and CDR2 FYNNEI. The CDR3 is CASSTTGSLYNEQFF. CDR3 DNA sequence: TGTGCCAGCAGTACGACAGGGAGTTTATACAATGAGCAGTTCTTC.